This T cell receptor (beta chain) was found in a study of cytomegalovirus exposure and HLA in healthy donors (dated by TCRdb to 2015 to 2018). Regarding the study in general: An earlier analysis of roughly 500 of the donors reported about 250 Gb of sequence data and around 110 million unique TCR beta sequences from about 180 million T cells. About 300 gigabases of sequencing data and 80 million or so unique TCR sequences were included in an early release covering roughly 600 HLA-typed donors. Of the 300 to 500 genotyped donors, approximately 80% were placed in the genetic ancestry cluster associated with self-reported Caucasian donors. The study aimed to test whether signatures of past pathogen exposure could be identified by cataloging public T cell receptors. Using immunosequencing, the study profiled T cell repertoires from approximately 700 subjects and related those repertoires to cytomegalovirus serostatus. A separate validation cohort of approximately 130 different subjects was used in addition to the 666-subject first cohort. To predict cytomegalovirus infection status, the study combined high-throughput TCR immunosequencing, statistical association of individual TCRs with disease status, and machine learning. In a later analysis, previously published TCR beta repertoires from roughly 710 donors were re-analyzed and high-resolution HLA genotyping was added so that TCR occurrence patterns could be studied. In the later analysis, no new phenotypic data were used to find candidate immune exposures; instead, reliance was placed on TCR beta sequences and their occurrence across donors. To decide whether each TCR beta V gene segment behaved as functional or pseudogenic, an earlier analysis of nearly 600 of the donors relied on high-throughput TCR beta sequencing. Alongside the repertoire data, information on donor age, sex, ethnicity and CMV serostatus was compiled. A later genetic analysis took genome-wide SNP genotypes for about 60% of the roughly 670 donors and used that subset as a discovery cohort. All discovery cohort repertoires had been generated on a single sequencing platform. HLA typing covered class I and class II loci at four-digit resolution. Typing coverage varied by locus: roughly 629-630 donors for A, B, C, DRB1 and DQB1; approximately 560 for DQA1; more than 600 for DPA1; 400 to 480 for DPB1. Four to six DR-DQ haplotypes were handled as single units for association and clustering, since linkage in the cohort was strong. Among about 360 genotyped donors of the cohort, an average of 235,054 unique TCR beta nucleotide sequences were sequenced per donor, around 20% of them non-productive. Study-wide conclusions, independent of this receptor: The 87-base-pair reads could not distinguish some IMGT-functional V segments, including TRBV6-2 and TRBV6-3, so those segments were excluded. The study listed 150 to 200 TCR beta chains as associated with cytomegalovirus. In a later genetic analysis, fewer N-insertions in productive TCRs were reported among donors in an Asian-associated ancestry cluster than the roughly 640-donor mean. A later genetic analysis associated a missense DCLRE1C variant with V-gene and J-gene trimming of TCR beta chains, and an independent cohort replicated the association. The earlier analysis of a few hundred of the donors excluded approximately 15 rarely observed V segments, including chromosome 9 orphons, because counts were too low. Most CMV-associated TCR beta chains appeared to be HLA-restricted in a later analysis, and the HLA associations seemed to be driven largely by CMV exposure. An earlier analysis of roughly 570 of the donors showed that most TCR beta V segments appeared in productive rearrangements either about 87% or about 30% of the time, which broadly matched IMGT annotations. According to the authors, the approach could potentially be generalized to other disease states and immunological phenotypes. Because HLA typing was missing for some donors at each locus, association tests included only the typed subset. Most TCR sequences were observed very rarely across donors, whereas some public TCRs were present in many individuals. Assigning TCR associations to individual alleles was difficult when HLA alleles, especially DR and DQ, strongly co-occurred. According to a later analysis, parvovirus B19, influenza, CMV and Epstein-Barr virus appeared linked to several top co-occurrence clusters. In vitro tests confirmed that three of the cytomegalovirus-associated TCR beta chains recognize cytomegalovirus antigens. Sequencing depth was assumed to be roughly uniform across donors in the presence/absence analyses, though that assumption may not hold. A cluster of highly shared sequence variants was judged likely to represent a technical artifact of the sequencing pipeline. Only TCR beta chains were sequenced in this cohort, and the absence of alpha or paired-chain data limited detectable features. In a later analysis, some 17,000 TCR beta sequences were associated with specific HLA alleles at a false discovery rate of 0.05. Correlated functional status among segregating V segments might be attributable to linkage disequilibrium, but an unknown experimental factor could not be ruled out. The classifier was reported to diagnose cytomegalovirus status with high specificity and sensitivity in both the original and validation cohorts. In a later analysis, the rate of TCR association differed among HLA loci, with DRB1 alleles having the most associated TCRs and HLA-C alleles having the fewest. A further reported finding was that TCR beta sequences accurately predicted the HLA-A and HLA-B alleles for most subjects in the first cohort. In a later analysis, HLA-associated TCR beta chains were found to be more clonally expanded and to have lower generation probabilities than equally common non-associated chains. The only immune exposure information available for the cohort was CMV serostatus.

This clone appeared once. Its binding antigen is unknown. There are no base qualities to consult, and no much larger clone falls within one base. V is cut back by 3 bases and J by 4 bases, with 8 bases in the junction unmatched. The germline V gene supplies CDR1 SGHRS and CDR2 YFSETQ. The CDR3, cysteine through phenylalanine, is 17 amino acids long. Only the CDR3 region is kept as DNA, spanning 51 bases read in frame from base 1. Library generation was performed with the immunoSEQ multiplex PCR assay. For the multiplex PCR, a mixture combining 60 forward primers for TCR Vbeta segments and 13 reverse primers for TCR Jbeta segments was used. The CDR3 region of rearranged TCR beta genes was amplified from genomic DNA with a multiplex PCR assay. Amplified TCR beta libraries were sequenced as 87-base-pair reads on the Illumina HiSeq System. The study's processing was this. A later analysis counted some 74 million unique TCR beta chains across the roughly 700 repertoires, and roughly 11 million of these chains were shared by at least two donors. A nearest-neighbor algorithm error-corrected the raw reads and collapsed the reads into unique sequences, merging closely related sequences to remove PCR and sequencing errors. To assign V, D and J gene segments, CDR3 sequences were aligned to IMGT reference sequences. Each retained sequence needed at least a six-nucleotide match to both a V gene segment and a J gene segment. A rearrangement was called productive if the CDR3 had no stop codons and remained in frame with V and J, and every other rearrangement was called non-productive. CDR3 was defined by IMGT convention, running from the second conserved V-encoded cysteine to the conserved J-encoded phenylalanine. The earlier analysis of 587 of the donors excluded any sequence lacking an unambiguous match to a single V gene segment. In an earlier analysis of 500 to 750 of the donors, V segments were called functional above 56.7% productive rearrangements and were called segregating when the between-donor standard deviation exceeded 5%. A statistical classification framework was developed to diagnose cytomegalovirus status using the catalog of TCR beta chain sequences. In a later analysis, TCR nucleotide sequences were compared against IMGT/GENE-DB human TR gene sequences so that V and J genes could be assigned. Using the TCRdist pipeline, a later analysis assigned CDR3 sequences along with most-parsimonious VDJ recombination scenarios. In a later analysis, every TCR beta chain was defined by the combination of its CDR3 amino acid sequence and its V-gene family, and reads without a unique V-gene family were dropped. In a later analysis, around 600 highly shared, low-generation-probability nucleotide sequences were removed to address suspected cross-contamination and a sequencing artifact. A later analysis calculated a clonal expansion index for each public chain from normalized within-repertoire ranks of inferred template counts. In a later analysis, generation probabilities were computed using a VDJ recombination model fitted to out-of-frame rearrangements, and the results were checked against IGoR. In a later analysis, hypergeometric tests were used to score TCR-TCR, TCR-HLA and TCR-CMV co-occurrence, with a repertoire-size bias correction applied to TCR pairs. To estimate false discovery rates, a later analysis permuted the HLA or CMV assignments 20 times. In a later analysis, co-occurring TCRs were grouped with DBSCAN, and TCRdist sequence similarity was added when clustering was performed within HLA-allele-positive subsets. For co-occurrence clustering, repertoires with fewer than 30,000 or more than 120,000 public chains were excluded, along with roughly five repertoires with anomalous nucleotide sharing. What TCRdb holds here is the immuneACCESS table cut down to in-frame rearrangements. Part of the clones is not present; checked against another copy, under half of the missing clones reflect an unresolved V gene, and the others are unexplained. Clone size and V and J calls were adopted from that table, with D and trimming inferred from the DNA. Counted in this sample were about 160,000 clones; 80% of them appeared once. Of the sample, roughly 10% is held by the ten largest clones.

In total, roughly 670 healthy bone marrow donors made up the cohort. All cohort members were sampled while nominally healthy, although unrecorded immune exposures were likely present. The donor was CMV seropositive and belonged to the group of more than 250 seropositive cohort members. Each donor provided a peripheral blood sample, and peripheral blood mononuclear cells were used for TCR beta sequencing. The Qiagen DNeasy Blood Extraction Kit was used to extract genomic DNA from the blood cell samples. The material sequenced was PBMCs. This TCR was recovered from a young man in good health and CMV-seropositive. The chain is made from TRBV5-1 and TRBJ2-6; 9 bases in between match TRBD1. The CDR3 reads CASSSGTGTSGANVLTF. The sequenced DNA: TGCGCCAGCAGCTCCGGGACAGGGACCTCGGGGGCCAACGTCCTGACTTTC.